This T cell receptor beta chain was documented in a study of blood T cell repertoires in COVID-19. Overall study: In each case, the material was cDNA or gDNA derived from T cells, B-cell-depleted T cells, or PBMCs.

Germline loops: CDR1 ENHRY, CDR2 SYGVKD. The CDR3 length is 14 residues. V was cut by 0 bases and J by 3 bases, with 6 bases left in between. Repertoires were generated with immunoSEQ multiplex PCR, while TCRdb's copy carries only in-frame clones and drops some. The sample has 110,000 to 150,000 clones; about 90% are singletons. The source is a woman aged 45-59 years with acute or convalescent COVID-19. The V and J genes are TRBV10-3 and TRBJ2-1; no definite D call. The sample comprised peripheral blood. The CDR3 region is CAISESTDYNEQFF. The DNA for the CDR3 is TGTGCCATCAGTGAGTCCACAGACTACAATGAGCAGTTCTTC.